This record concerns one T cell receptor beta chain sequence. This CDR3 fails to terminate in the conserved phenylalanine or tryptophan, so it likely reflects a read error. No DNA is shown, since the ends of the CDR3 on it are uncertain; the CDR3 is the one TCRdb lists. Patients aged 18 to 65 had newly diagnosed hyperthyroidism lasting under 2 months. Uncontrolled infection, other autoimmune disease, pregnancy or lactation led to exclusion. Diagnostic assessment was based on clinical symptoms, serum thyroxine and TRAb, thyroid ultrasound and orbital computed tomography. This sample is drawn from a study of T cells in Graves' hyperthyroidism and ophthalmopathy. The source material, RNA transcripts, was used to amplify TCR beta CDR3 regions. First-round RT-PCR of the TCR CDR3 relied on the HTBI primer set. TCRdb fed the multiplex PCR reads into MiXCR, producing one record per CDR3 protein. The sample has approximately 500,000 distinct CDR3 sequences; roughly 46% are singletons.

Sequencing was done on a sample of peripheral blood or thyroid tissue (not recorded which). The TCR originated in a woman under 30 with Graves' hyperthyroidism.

This CDR3 reads CASSFSLGGEHRGAVV. The J gene is TRBJ2-2, the V gene TRBV7-8; TRBD1, the D gene given by the table, was not confirmed from the DNA. Germline CDR1 is SGHVS and CDR2 is FQNEAQ. The CDR3 is 16 amino acids in total, end residues counted.